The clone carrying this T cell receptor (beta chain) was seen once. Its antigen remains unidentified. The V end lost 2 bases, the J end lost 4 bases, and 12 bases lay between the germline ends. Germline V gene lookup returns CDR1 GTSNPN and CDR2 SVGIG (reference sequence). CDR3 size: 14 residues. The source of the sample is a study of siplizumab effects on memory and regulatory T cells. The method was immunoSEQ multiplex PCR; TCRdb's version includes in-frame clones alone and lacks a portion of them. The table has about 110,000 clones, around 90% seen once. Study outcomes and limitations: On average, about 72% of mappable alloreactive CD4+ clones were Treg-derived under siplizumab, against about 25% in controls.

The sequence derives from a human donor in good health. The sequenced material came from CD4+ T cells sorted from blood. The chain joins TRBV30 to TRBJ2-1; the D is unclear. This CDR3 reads CAWSRPPLYNEQFF. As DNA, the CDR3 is TGTGCCTGGAGTAGGCCCCCCTTATACAATGAGCAGTTCTTC.